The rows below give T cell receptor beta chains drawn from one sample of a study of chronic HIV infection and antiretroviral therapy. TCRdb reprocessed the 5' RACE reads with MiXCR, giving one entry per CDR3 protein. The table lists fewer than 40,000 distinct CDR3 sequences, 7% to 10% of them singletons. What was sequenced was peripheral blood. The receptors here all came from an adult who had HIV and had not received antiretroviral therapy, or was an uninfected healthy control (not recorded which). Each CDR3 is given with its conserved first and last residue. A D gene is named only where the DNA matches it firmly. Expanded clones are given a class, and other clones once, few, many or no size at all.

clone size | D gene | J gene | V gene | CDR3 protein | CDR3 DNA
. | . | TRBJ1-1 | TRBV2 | CALISRVGSTEAFF | TGTGCCTTAATTTCCAGGGTTGGAAGCACTGAAGCTTTCTTT
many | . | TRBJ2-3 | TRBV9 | CASNGGHSTDTQYF | TGTGCCAGCAACGGAGGGCATAGCACAGATACGCAGTATTTT
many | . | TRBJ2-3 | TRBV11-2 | CASSLGGTTDTQYF | TGTGCCAGCAGCTTAGGAGGCACCACAGATACGCAGTATTTT
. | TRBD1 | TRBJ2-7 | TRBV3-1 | CASSPGTGSYEQYF | TGTGCCAGCAGCCCCGGGACAGGATCCTACGAGCAGTACTTC
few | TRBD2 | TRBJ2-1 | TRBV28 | CASSRTSGRVDEQFF | TGTGCCAGCAGCCGGACTAGCGGGAGGGTGGATGAGCAGTTCTTC
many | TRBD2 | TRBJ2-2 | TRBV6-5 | CASSYSASGSGELFF | TGTGCCAGCAGTTACTCGGCTAGCGGGAGCGGGGAGCTGTTTTTT
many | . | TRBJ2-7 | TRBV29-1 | CSVEKQGAYEQYF | TGCAGCGTTGAAAAACAGGGAGCCTACGAGCAGTACTTC
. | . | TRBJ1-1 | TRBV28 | CASSKDTVNTETFF | TGTGCCAGCAGTAAAGATACAGTGAACACTGAAACTTTCTTT
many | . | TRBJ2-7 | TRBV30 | CAWSEGYEQYF | TGTGCCTGGAGTGAAGGCTACGAGCAGTACTTC
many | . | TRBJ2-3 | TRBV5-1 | CASSPTFWTELTDTQYF | TGCGCCAGCAGCCCGACCTTTTGGACAGAGCTCACAGATACGCAGTATTTT
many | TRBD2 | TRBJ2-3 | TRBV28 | CASSCTTSGRAFCSTDTQYF | TGTGCCAGCAGTTGCACGACTAGCGGGAGGGCCTTTTGTAGCACAGATACGCAGTATTTT
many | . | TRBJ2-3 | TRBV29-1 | CSVTGGDTQYF | TGCAGCGTGACCGGGGGCGATACGCAGTATTTT
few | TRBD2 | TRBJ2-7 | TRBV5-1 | CASSNSGNSYEQYF | TGCGCCAGCAGCAATAGCGGGAATTCCTACGAGCAGTACTTC
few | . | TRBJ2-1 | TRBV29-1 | CSVELDWLPKEEQFF | TGCAGCGTGGAACTGGACTGGCTACCCAAGGAGGAGCAGTTCTTC
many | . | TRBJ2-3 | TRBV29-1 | CSAPTEATDTQYF | TGCAGCGCCCCGACAGAAGCCACAGATACGCAGTATTTT
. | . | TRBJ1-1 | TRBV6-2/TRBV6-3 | CASKTGNTEAFF | TGTGCCAGCAAGACAGGGAACACTGAAGCTTTCTTT
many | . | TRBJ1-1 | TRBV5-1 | CASSLALGLNTEAFF | TGCGCCAGCAGCTTGGCTCTAGGCCTGAACACTGAAGCTTTCTTT
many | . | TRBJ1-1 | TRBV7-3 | CASSLTGDTYTEAFF | TGTGCCAGCAGCTTAACGGGGGACACCTACACTGAAGCTTTCTTT
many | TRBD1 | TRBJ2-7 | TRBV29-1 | CSVYRDRGRGYEQYF | TGCAGCGTGTACCGGGACAGGGGAAGAGGCTACGAGCAGTACTTC
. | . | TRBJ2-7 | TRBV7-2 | CASSFSQGNEQYF | TGTGCCAGCAGCTTCAGCCAGGGGAACGAGCAGTACTTC
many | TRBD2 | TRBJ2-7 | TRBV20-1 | CSARHEREFEQYF | TGCAGTGCTCGCCATGAGCGGGAGTTTGAGCAGTACTTC
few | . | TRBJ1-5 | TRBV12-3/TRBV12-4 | CASSLYPGRSQPQHF | TGTGCCAGCAGTTTATACCCCGGCCGCAGTCAGCCCCAGCATTTT
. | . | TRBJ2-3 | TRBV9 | CASSVFPLNRASDTQYF | TGTGCCAGCAGCGTCTTTCCCCTGAACAGGGCTTCAGATACGCAGTATTTT
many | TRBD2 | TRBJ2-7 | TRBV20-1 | CSAPSGMEDEQYF | TGCAGTGCTCCTAGCGGGATGGAGGACGAGCAGTACTTC
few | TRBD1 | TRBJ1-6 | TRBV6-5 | CASSYLGTGTGSPLHF | TGTGCCAGCAGTTACTTAGGGACAGGGACCGGTTCACCCCTCCACTTT
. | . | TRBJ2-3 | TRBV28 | CASSFTSQHTDTQYF | TGTGCCAGCAGTTTTACTTCCCAGCACACAGATACGCAGTATTTT
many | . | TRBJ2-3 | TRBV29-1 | CSVGSAGKRDTQYF | TGCAGCGTTGGCAGTGCGGGAAAAAGAGATACGCAGTATTTT
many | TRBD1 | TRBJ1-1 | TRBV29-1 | CSVGQGGAFF | TGCAGCGTGGGACAGGGGGGAGCTTTCTTT
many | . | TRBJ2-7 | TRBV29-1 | CSVEGSGAAEQYF | TGCAGCGTTGAAGGATCGGGGGCGGCCGAGCAGTACTTC
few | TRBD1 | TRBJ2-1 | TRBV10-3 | CAIRGTGESYNEQFF | TGTGCCATCAGGGGGACAGGGGAATCCTACAATGAGCAGTTCTTC
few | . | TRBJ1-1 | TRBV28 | CASSFLLNTETFF | TGTGCCAGCAGTTTCTTACTGAACACTGAAACTTTCTTT
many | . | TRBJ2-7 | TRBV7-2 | CASSLNRAEGQYF | TGTGCCAGCAGCCTCAACAGGGCCGAAGGGCAGTACTTC
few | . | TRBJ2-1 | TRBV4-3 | CASSQAGPDNFNEQFF | TGCGCCAGCAGCCAAGCAGGTCCAGATAATTTTAATGAGCAGTTCTTC
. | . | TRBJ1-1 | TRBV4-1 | CASSRGRNTEAFF | TGCGCCAGCAGCCGTGGCAGGAACACTGAAGCTTTCTTT
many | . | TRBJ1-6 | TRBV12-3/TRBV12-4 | CASSLRRPDGDSPLHF | TGTGCCAGCAGTTTAAGGCGCCCCGACGGAGATTCACCCCTCCACTTT
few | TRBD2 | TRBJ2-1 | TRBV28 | CASSSKTSGSGLNEQFF | TGTGCCAGCAGTTCCAAGACTAGCGGGAGTGGTCTCAATGAGCAGTTCTTC
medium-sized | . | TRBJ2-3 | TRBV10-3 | CAIGLTGEGTDTQYF | TGTGCCATCGGCCTGACAGGAGAAGGCACAGATACGCAGTATTTT
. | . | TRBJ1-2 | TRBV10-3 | CAISESRTEYGYTF | TGTGCCATCAGTGAGTCGCGGACAGAGTATGGCTACACCTTC
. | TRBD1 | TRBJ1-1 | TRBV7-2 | CASSLGAGGTEAFF | TGTGCCAGCAGCTTAGGGGCAGGGGGCACTGAAGCTTTCTTT
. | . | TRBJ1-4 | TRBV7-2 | CASSLFGGDLEKLFF | TGTGCCAGCAGCTTATTTGGGGGGGATTTAGAAAAACTGTTTTTT
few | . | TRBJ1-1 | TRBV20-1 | CSAFGHTNTEAFF | TGCAGTGCTTTTGGACACACGAACACTGAAGCTTTCTTT
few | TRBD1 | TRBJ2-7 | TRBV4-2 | CASSQPGQGTYEQYF | TGTGCCAGCAGCCAACCGGGACAGGGGACCTACGAGCAGTACTTC
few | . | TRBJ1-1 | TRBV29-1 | CSVGENTEAFF | TGCAGCGTTGGTGAGAACACTGAAGCTTTCTTT
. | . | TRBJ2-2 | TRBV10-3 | CAIMGADNTGELFF | TGTGCCATCATGGGGGCGGATAACACCGGGGAGCTGTTTTTT
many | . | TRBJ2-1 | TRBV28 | CASSPRGHEQFF | TGTGCCAGCAGCCCGAGGGGACATGAGCAGTTCTTC
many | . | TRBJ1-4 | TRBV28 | CASSLYEKLFF | TGTGCCAGCAGTTTATACGAAAAACTGTTTTTT
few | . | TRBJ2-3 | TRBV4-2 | CASLAEGTDTQYF | TGTGCCAGTTTAGCGGAGGGCACAGATACGCAGTATTTT
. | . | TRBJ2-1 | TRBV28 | CACSFGTEGNEQFF | TGTGCCTGCAGTTTCGGCACAGAGGGTAATGAGCAGTTCTTC